Shown below are 25 T cell receptor beta chains from a single sample sequenced in a study of metastatic and nonmetastatic thyroid tumors (dated by TCRdb to the early 2020s). Before undergoing thyroid surgery, none of the patients had been given any kind of treatment. Libraries were constructed by PCR. The sample was run on an Illumina HiSeq 4000. Through fastp at Q25 and MiXCR, TCRdb rebuilt clones from the public reads, retaining in-frame beta chains. The sample records around 38,000 clones, approximately 26% of which are singletons. The ten largest clonotypes hold nearly 10% of the sample. Sample: blood. These receptors were taken from a female donor with papillary thyroid cancer or a benign thyroid nodule (not recorded which). Some clones in this sample may be carry-over from other donors' samples.

This clone was seen at least ten times. V usage is TRBV20-1 and J usage is TRBJ1-5; weak D call: TRBD1 (5 bases). The CDR3 covers 12 residues. Deletions cut 4 bases from V and 5 bases from J, with 9 bases between. Germline CDR1 is DFQATT and CDR2 is SNEGSKA (reference sequence). DNA of the CDR3: TGCAGTGCTACCCGGGGGGATCAGCCCCAGCATTTT. It specifies CSATRGDQPQHF.

This clone has a handful of counts. It may be a read error: a sequence one base away is much more abundant. The chain combines TRBV7-9 with TRBJ2-1; 9 bases map to TRBD2. V trimming: 6 bases; J trimming: 4 bases; junction bases outside the gene matches: 4. CDR1 is SEHNR and CDR2 is FQNEAQ in the germline V gene (reference sequence). The CDR3 has 14 residues. The CDR3 is CASRRLAEYNEQFF. Here the CDR3 DNA reads TGTGCCAGCAGACGACTAGCGGAGTACAATGAGCAGTTCTTC.

The V gene is TRBV18, the J gene TRBJ2-3, with D possibly TRBD2 on 7 matching bases. Germline lookup yields CDR1 KGHSH and CDR2 LQKENI. CDR3 length equals 15 residues. Trimming removed 3 bases from V and 7 bases from J, with 17 bases in between. CDR3 DNA: TGTGCCAGCTCACCCGTGGGGGGGGCACAAAATACGCAGTATTTT. It translates to CASSPVGGAQNTQYF.

This clone is classed as medium-sized (0.01 to 0.1%). Other DNA sequences in this sample translate to the same CDR3. The rearrangement links TRBV28 to TRBJ1-2; perhaps TRBD1 as D (6 bases). Germline V lookup: CDR1 MDHEN, CDR2 SYDVKM. Trimming shortened V by 5 bases and J by 4 bases, and 20 bases separated the two germline ends. The CDR3 totals 16 residues. CDR3 region: CASSPAEGGGSYGYTF. In nucleotides, the CDR3 is TGTGCCAGCAGTCCCGCCGAAGGGGGGGGCAGCTATGGCTACACCTTC.

This clone occurred many times. The gene calls are TRBV4-2 and TRBJ2-3; 9 bases map to TRBD1. After removal of 1 base from V and 2 bases from J, the junction contained 13 bases not matched to a gene. This CDR3 region has 19 residues. Germline CDR1 reads LGHNA; CDR2 reads YNFKEQ. The CDR3 is CASSQGPPGTGISTDTQYF. The CDR3 DNA sequence: TGTGCCAGCAGCCAAGGACCTCCCGGGACAGGGATTTCCACAGATACGCAGTATTTT.

This clone was counted many times. The CDR3 nucleotides read TGCAGTGCTAGAGACGGGGACAGGCCCCATGAGCAGTTCTTC. Protein product: CSARDGDRPHEQFF. The chain is built from TRBV20-1 and TRBJ2-1, with 8 bases lining up with TRBD1. The CDR3 spans 14 residues. Germline CDR1 DFQATT, CDR2 SNEGSKA (reference sequence). J was trimmed by 8 bases and V by 0 bases; bases with no gene match: 6.

The V and J genes are TRBV19 and TRBJ2-7; a weak D match, TRBD2 (5 bases). The CDR3 runs 13 residues. The germline V gene encodes CDR1 LNHDA and CDR2 SQIVND (reference sequence). The germline V and J ends were trimmed by 3 bases and 7 bases, with 13 bases remaining between them. CDR3 bases: TGTGCCAGTAGTATCGAGAGGGCGCGGGAGCAGTACTTC. Translating it yields CASSIERAREQYF.

The gene calls are TRBV28 and TRBJ1-2; D ambiguous. Deletions cut 7 bases from V and 4 bases from J, with 13 bases between. In germline, CDR1 is MDHEN, CDR2 SYDVKM. The CDR3 consists of 13 residues. This CDR3 is CASNYDKIYGYTF. Written as DNA, the CDR3 is TGTGCCAGCAATTATGACAAAATCTATGGCTACACCTTC.

V gene TRBV6-1 combines with J gene TRBJ2-7, with D perhaps TRBD2 (5 bases). Germline V CDR1 and CDR2: MNHNS, SASEGT. Trimming pared 0 bases from V and 4 bases from J, leaving 16 bases between. This CDR3 is built from 16 residues. The CDR3, as DNA: TGTGCCAGCAGTGAAGCGCTTCGGAGAGGACTTTACGAGCAGTACGTC. Its protein is CASSEALRRGLYEQYV.

Ten or more counts support this clone. V gene TRBV7-2 combines with J gene TRBJ1-6, with D maybe TRBD1 (6 bases). Germline CDR1 and CDR2: SGHTA and FQGNSA. The CDR3 is made up of 16 amino acids. Trimming removed 0 bases from V and 4 bases from J, with 10 bases in between. CDR3: CASSLAGQLYNSPLHF. Here the CDR3 DNA reads TGTGCCAGCAGCTTAGCCGGACAGCTTTATAATTCACCCCTCCACTTT.

The V call is TRBV19, the J call TRBJ1-2; no definite D call. The CDR3 consists of 15 residues. V shed 0 bases and J shed 6 bases, with 14 bases lying between them. Germline V gene data show CDR1 as LNHDA and CDR2 as SQIVND (reference sequence). CDR3 bases: TGTGCCAGTAGTATAGATCGCCTCCCCTGGGATGGCTACACCTTC. Protein: CASSIDRLPWDGYTF.

On this clone itself: A single base separates this from a much larger clone, so it may be a read error. This same CDR3 is encoded by further DNA sequences in the sample. The V call is TRBV14, the J call TRBJ1-1; 7 bases line up with TRBD1. The CDR3 spans 15 residues. The V segment lost 5 bases and the J segment 5 bases; nucleotides outside the gene matches: 11. Germline V gives CDR1 SGHDN, CDR2 FVKESK. CDR3 DNA: TGTGCCAGCAGCTCCTTCGACAGGGTGATAACTGAAGCTTTCTTT. Protein: CASSSFDRVITEAFF.

Worth noting for this clone: A read error may explain this, as a much larger clone is one base away. The rearrangement joins TRBV6-2 or TRBV6-3 to TRBJ1-5; D possibly corresponds to TRBD1 (5 bases). The germline CDR1 and CDR2 sequences are MNHEY and SVGEGT. CDR3 size: 15 residues. Trimming left V 4 bases short and J 2 bases short, with 12 bases between. CDR3 residues: CASSSPVQGNQPQHF. The CDR3 DNA reads TGTGCCAGCAGTTCCCCGGTACAGGGCAATCAGCCCCAGCATTTT.

This clone was found many times. This chain uses TRBV5-6 with TRBJ1-6; D is unclear. V was clipped by 0 bases and J by 10 bases, with 14 bases between them. Looked up from germline, CDR1 is SGHDT and CDR2 is YYEEEE. The CDR3 consists of 15 residues. The CDR3 DNA reads as TGTGCCAGCAGCTTGGGGAGGATTCTCAACTCACCCCTCCACTTT. As protein: CASSLGRILNSPLHF.

The chain links TRBV11-2 to TRBJ2-1, with D possibly matching TRBD1 (6 bases). Germline V gene data show CDR1 as SGHAT and CDR2 as FQNNGV. Trimming shortened V by 0 bases and J by 6 bases, and 12 bases separated the two germline ends. This CDR3 has 15 residues. Here the CDR3 reads CASSLESGVFNEQFF. The CDR3 nucleotides are TGTGCCAGCAGCTTAGAATCAGGGGTGTTCAATGAGCAGTTCTTC.

This clone has more than one count but fewer than ten. J is TRBJ1-3 and V is TRBV29-1; D remains unclear. The germline V gene encodes CDR1 SQVTM and CDR2 ANQGSEA. This CDR3 comprises 14 residues. V gave up 6 bases and J gave up 1 base, with 13 bases separating them. The CDR3 is CSVAVVKSGNTIYF. The CDR3 DNA is TGCAGCGTGGCAGTCGTAAAGTCTGGAAACACCATATATTTT.

The V gene is TRBV27, the J gene TRBJ1-2; D call uncertain. This CDR3 contains 11 residues. Trimming pared 6 bases from V and 1 base from J, leaving 3 bases between. The germline V gene encodes CDR1 MNHEY and CDR2 SMNVEV (reference sequence). In DNA, the CDR3 is TGTGCCAGCAGGGATAACTATGGCTACACCTTC. Amino acid sequence: CASRDNYGYTF.

This sequence joins TRBV4-1 and TRBJ1-2; TRBD1 matches 7 bases. Germline V CDR1 and CDR2: MGHRA, YSYEKL. This CDR3 has 13 amino acids. Trimming removed 8 bases from V and 6 bases from J; junction bases left unmatched: 9. CDR3 loop: CASSQGTGDGYTF. In nucleotides, the CDR3 is TGCGCCAGCTCACAGGGAACAGGGGATGGCTACACCTTC.

This clone was seen a handful of times. This chain links TRBV6-1 with TRBJ1-2; a possible D gene is TRBD1 (5 bases). Germline loops: CDR1 MNHNS, CDR2 SASEGT. The V gene lost 6 bases and the J gene lost 8 bases, with 13 bases spanning the gap. The CDR3 has 12 residues. Here the CDR3 DNA reads TGTGCCAGCAGAGGGGCTCGGGAGGGCTACACCTTC. This translates into CASRGAREGYTF.

Many counts were recorded for this clone. The V call is TRBV12-3 or TRBV12-4, the J call TRBJ1-1; D possibly corresponds to TRBD1 (5 bases). The CDR3 length is 16 residues. V lost 8 bases to trimming and J lost 3 bases, with 22 bases between them. The CDR3 protein is CASGLSGTRRDTEAFF. Written as DNA, the CDR3 is TGTGCCAGCGGATTATCTGGGACCCGACGGGACACTGAAGCTTTCTTT.

This clone has at least ten counts. This sequence joins TRBV20-1 and TRBJ2-3, with TRBD2 identical over 13 bases. The germline V gene has CDR1 DFQATT and CDR2 SNEGSKA (reference sequence). The CDR3 totals 17 residues. With 1 base clipped from V and 2 bases from J, the junction kept 6 bases outside the gene matches. As DNA, the CDR3 is TGCAGTGCTAGAGGCGAAGGACTAGCGGGGGCCACAGATACGCAGTATTTT. This codes for CSARGEGLAGATDTQYF.

The chain couples TRBV3-1 to TRBJ2-1; 8 bases align to TRBD2. The CDR3 has 15 residues. CDR1 and CDR2 (germline): LGHDT, YNNKEL (reference sequence). With V trimmed by 1 base and J by 9 bases, 8 bases remained unmatched. The CDR3 sequence is CASSQAGRARGEQFF. DNA of the CDR3: TGTGCCAGCAGCCAAGCCGGGAGGGCCAGAGGTGAGCAGTTCTTC.

This clone was recorded at least ten times. The chain combines TRBV12-5 with TRBJ2-3; D gene ambiguous. The CDR3 loop spans 12 amino acids. Trimming took 7 bases from V and 0 from J, leaving 5 bases between them. The germline gives CDR1 LGHNT, CDR2 FRNRAP. Here the CDR3 reads CASEGSTDTQYF. The DNA of the CDR3 is TGTGCTAGTGAAGGGAGCACAGATACGCAGTATTTT.

This clone was counted many times. This chain connects TRBV19 to TRBJ2-2; D is perhaps TRBD1 (6 bases). Looked up from germline, CDR1 is LNHDA and CDR2 is SQIVND (reference sequence). CDR3 size: 17 residues. The V end was cut by 6 bases, the J end by 5 bases, with 22 bases between. CDR3 sequence: CASSDGTYVRKTGELFF. The CDR3 bases are TGTGCCAGTAGCGACGGGACATACGTCCGGAAAACCGGGGAGCTGTTTTTT.

Ten or more counts support this clone. The chain carries TRBV11-2 and TRBJ2-5; 8 positions agree with TRBD2. The germline V gene has CDR1 SGHAT and CDR2 FQNNGV. The junction had 11 bases not matched to a gene; V was cut back by 0 bases and J by 2 bases. The CDR3 covers 18 residues. The CDR3 reads CASSLEAVLAGKQETQYF. DNA for the CDR3: TGTGCCAGCAGCTTAGAGGCGGTTTTAGCGGGGAAACAAGAGACCCAGTACTTC.